This passage covers 23 T cell receptor beta chains from one sample sequenced in a study of blood T cell repertoires in COVID-19. TCRdb's copy holds only in-frame clones and misses some; the assay was immunoSEQ multiplex PCR. The repertoire includes under 150,000 clones, around four fifths of them detected once, and over 15% sits in the top ten. The specimen was peripheral blood. These receptors were collected from a man aged 80 or over with acute or convalescent COVID-19.

This chain connects TRBV27 to TRBJ1-5; weak D call: TRBD1 (6 bases). Germline V gene sequence: CDR1 MNHEY, CDR2 SMNVEV (reference sequence). The CDR3 extends over 14 amino acids. V was shortened by 2 bases and J by 7 bases, with 12 bases between the two germline ends. This CDR3 is CASSLNRVGQPQHF. The CDR3 DNA is TGTGCCAGCAGTTTAAACAGGGTAGGGCAGCCCCAGCATTTT.

This clone was counted once. The CDR3, as DNA: TGTGCCAGCACCAACAGGGGAGCCACTGAAGCTTTCTTT. Its translation: CASTNRGATEAFF. The chain recombines TRBV6-5 with TRBJ1-1; 7 nucleotides agree with TRBD1. The CDR3 has 13 amino acids. The trim removed 7 bases at V and 4 bases at J, leaving 6 bases unmatched. The V gene's germline CDR1 is MNHEY and CDR2 SVGAGI.

The rearrangement uses TRBV5-1 and TRBJ2-7, with 9 bases fitting TRBD1. This CDR3 has 16 amino acids. CDR1 is SGHRS, CDR2 YFSETQ, per germline. Trimming took 2 bases from V and 5 from J; bases not matched to a gene: 11. The CDR3 spells CASSFTLGTGKNEQYF. CDR3 sequence (DNA): TGCGCCAGCAGCTTTACGCTCGGGACAGGGAAGAACGAGCAGTACTTC.

This chain joins TRBV7-8 and TRBJ2-7, with TRBD2 matching 9 bases. The CDR3 totals 15 residues. Germline V gene sequence: CDR1 SGHVS, CDR2 FQNEAQ. V gave up 0 bases and J gave up 4 bases; unmatched junction bases: 4. This CDR3 is CASSLALAGLYEQYF. CDR3 bases: TGTGCCAGCAGCTTAGCCCTAGCGGGGTTATACGAGCAGTACTTC.

The chain uses TRBV3-1 (or the pseudogene TRBV3-2) and TRBJ1-1; 9 nucleotides match TRBD1. The CDR3 loop spans 13 amino acids. The germline CDR1 and CDR2 sequences are LGHDT and YNNKEL (reference sequence). Trimming cost V 6 bases and J 8 bases; bases outside gene matches: 7. The CDR3 spells CASRLQGAGEAFF. The CDR3 DNA is TGTGCCAGCAGGCTACAGGGGGCTGGGGAAGCTTTCTTT.

V and J are TRBV2 and TRBJ1-6, with 8 bases lining up with TRBD1. CDR1 SNHLY and CDR2 FYNNEI come from the germline V gene. This CDR3 spans 14 amino acids. V shed 7 bases and J 9 bases; nucleotides not matched to a gene: 8. The CDR3 sequence is CASTPDRGGSPLHF. The CDR3 DNA sequence: TGTGCCAGCACGCCAGACAGGGGCGGTTCACCCCTCCACTTT.

In its sample, this clone was seen a few times. The chain combines TRBV19 with TRBJ1-3, with no clear D. CDR3 size: 12 residues. V lost 5 bases and J 1 base, leaving 3 bases between the germline ends. Germline V gene sequence: CDR1 LNHDA, CDR2 SQIVND (reference sequence). The CDR3 region has the DNA TGTGCCAGTAGTCCATCTGGAAACACCATATATTTT. It codes for CASSPSGNTIYF.

This clone has only a few counts. The V call is TRBV21-1, the J call TRBJ2-3; TRBD1, as called in the table, went unchecked against the DNA. TRBV21-1 is termed a pseudogene. The CDR3 has 18 amino acids. In nucleotides, the CDR3 is TGTGCCAGCAGCGCGCGGGACAGGGAAATATCTAGCACAGATACGCAGTATTTT. Residues: CASSARDREISSTDTQYF.

This clone was seen only once. This chain connects TRBV5-1 to TRBJ2-1, with 8 bases lining up with TRBD2. Trimming at V came to 0 bases and at J to 2 bases, leaving 4 bases not matched to a gene. There are 16 residues in the CDR3. Germline V CDR1 and CDR2: SGHRS, YFSETQ. In DNA form, the CDR3 reads TGCGCCAGCAGCTTGGCCGAGCGGGGGACCTACAATGAGCAGTTCTTC. It translates to CASSLAERGTYNEQFF.

The chain links TRBV5-1 to TRBJ2-1; 10 bases are a match to TRBD2. Germline V gene lookup returns CDR1 SGHRS and CDR2 YFSETQ. V lost 4 bases to trimming and J lost 9 bases; unmatched junction nucleotides: 10. The length of the CDR3 is 15 residues. The DNA of the CDR3 is TGCGCCAGCAGCGCAGCGGGGGGGCGAAGCGTTGAGCAGTTCTTC. It is translated as CASSAAGGRSVEQFF.

A single count supports this clone. J is TRBJ2-1 and V is TRBV2; 7 nucleotides align to TRBD2. The CDR3 contains 15 residues. The V gene's germline CDR1 is SNHLY and CDR2 FYNNEI. J lost 4 bases, V lost 7 bases, and 10 bases had no gene match. The CDR3 DNA reads TGTGCCAGCACCGTGGGACTAACGACTTACAATGAGCAGTTCTTC. Amino acids: CASTVGLTTYNEQFF.

The rearrangement links TRBV12-5 to TRBJ2-5, with D maybe TRBD1 (5 bases). Germline V gives CDR1 LGHNT, CDR2 FRNRAP. This CDR3 contains 14 residues. Trimming cost V 4 bases and J 2 bases, with 11 bases left between them. In DNA, the CDR3 is TGTGCTAGTGGTTGGAGTACAGGACAAGAGACCCAGTACTTC. Its translation: CASGWSTGQETQYF.

This chain uses TRBV6-5 with TRBJ1-2; a possible D gene is TRBD1 (5 bases). With 7 bases removed from V and 5 bases from J, the gap between germline ends came to 20 bases. The CDR3 is made up of 15 amino acids. Germline lookup yields CDR1 MNHEY and CDR2 SVGAGI. The CDR3 bases are TGTGCCAGCACCCAACGAGGAGGGGTTGGGTATGGCTACACCTTC. Protein: CASTQRGGVGYGYTF.

The V call is TRBV19, the J call TRBJ1-4; D remains unclear. Germline V gene data show CDR1 as LNHDA and CDR2 as SQIVND (reference sequence). V lost 0 bases to trimming and J lost 4 bases, with 24 bases between them. The CDR3 runs to 20 residues. CDR3 DNA sequence: TGTGCCAGTAGTATAGATTCCGTTTGGCCGGAGCCTGGTGGTAATGAAAAACTGTTTTTT. Translation: CASSIDSVWPEPGGNEKLFF.

The gene calls are TRBV19 and TRBJ1-5; 7 bases map to TRBD1. Germline V gene sequence: CDR1 LNHDA, CDR2 SQIVND (reference sequence). Trimming at V came to 3 bases and at J to 3 bases, leaving 8 bases not matched to a gene. CDR3 length equals 16 residues. The CDR3 nucleotides are TGTGCCAGTAGTATCGGGACAGCCACTATCAATCAGCCCCAGCATTTT. Its protein product is CASSIGTATINQPQHF.

As DNA, the CDR3 is TGTGCCAGCAGCAAAGCGCTTTGGGTCCAGGGCAATCAGCCCCAGCATTTT. This translates into CASSKALWVQGNQPQHF. V gene TRBV21-1 combines with J gene TRBJ1-5; TRBD1, the table's D call, lacks a check against the DNA. TRBV21-1 is a pseudogene segment. The CDR3 totals 17 residues.

The chain has TRBV6-1 and TRBJ2-5; no clear D. Germline CDR1 and CDR2: MNHNS and SASEGT. Trimming removed 0 bases from V and 6 bases from J, with 14 bases in between. The CDR3 is 15 residues long. For the CDR3, the DNA is TGTGCCAGCAGTGAAGCACCAGGTACTGTGAAGACCCAGTACTTC. This translates into CASSEAPGTVKTQYF.

In nucleotides, the CDR3 is TGCAGCGTTAGGGGACAGCTGAACACTGAAGCTTTCTTT. As protein: CSVRGQLNTEAFF. The chain is built from TRBV29-1 and TRBJ1-1; 7 bases align to TRBD1. The CDR3 length is 13 residues. The germline V gene encodes CDR1 SQVTM and CDR2 ANQGSEA. V was clipped by 5 bases and J by 0 bases; unmatched bases: 3.

This clone was seen once. The chain combines TRBV2 with TRBJ1-2; weak D call: TRBD1 (6 bases). This CDR3 spans 12 amino acids. CDR1 is SNHLY, CDR2 FYNNEI, per germline. V was clipped by 4 bases and J by 7 bases, with 10 bases between them. The CDR3: CASSGGGGGYTF. CDR3 sequence (DNA): TGTGCCAGCAGTGGAGGGGGGGGTGGCTACACCTTC. The full variable domain, its missing parts supplied by reference TRBV2 and TRBJ1-2, is EPEVTQTPSHQVTQMGQEVILRCVPISNHLYFYWYRQILGQKVEFLVSFYNNEISEKSEIFDDQFSVERPDGSNFTLKIRSTKLEDSAMYFCASSGGGGGYTFGSGTRLTVV.

This chain links TRBV5-1 with TRBJ2-3; perhaps TRBD2 as D (6 bases). In germline, CDR1 is SGHRS, CDR2 YFSETQ. This CDR3 is 17 amino acids long. V gave up 1 base and J gave up 0 bases, with 15 bases separating them. CDR3 in amino acids: CASSLRGWRGSTDTQYF. The CDR3 region has the DNA TGCGCCAGCAGCTTGCGGGGTTGGCGGGGAAGCACAGATACGCAGTATTTT.

The chain employs TRBV19 and TRBJ1-5; TRBD1 aligns across 7 bases. Per the germline V gene, CDR1 is LNHDA and CDR2 is SQIVND (reference sequence). The junction had 6 bases not matched to a gene; V was cut back by 5 bases and J by 2 bases. The CDR3 is 15 residues long. This CDR3 reads CASSFDRVGNQPQHF. As DNA, the CDR3 is TGTGCCAGTAGTTTTGACAGGGTTGGCAATCAGCCCCAGCATTTT.

The gene calls are TRBV2 and TRBJ1-6, with 8 bases identical to TRBD1. CDR3 length: 19 residues. Germline V gene data show CDR1 as SNHLY and CDR2 as FYNNEI. V was pared by 6 bases and J by 0 bases, with 13 bases of the junction left unmatched. In DNA, the CDR3 is TGTGCCAGCAGCAGATCATTCGACAGGGGCAGCTCCTATAATTCACCCCTCCACTTT. Translated: CASSRSFDRGSSYNSPLHF.

V and J are TRBV6-5 and TRBJ1-2; maybe TRBD1 (6 bases). The V end lost 6 bases, the J end lost 12 bases, and 14 bases lay between the germline ends. Germline V CDR1 and CDR2: MNHEY, SVGAGI. The CDR3 is 11 residues long. As DNA, the CDR3 is TGTGCCAGCAGGACAGGCTCCAAGGACACCTTC. Its protein product is CASRTGSKDTF.